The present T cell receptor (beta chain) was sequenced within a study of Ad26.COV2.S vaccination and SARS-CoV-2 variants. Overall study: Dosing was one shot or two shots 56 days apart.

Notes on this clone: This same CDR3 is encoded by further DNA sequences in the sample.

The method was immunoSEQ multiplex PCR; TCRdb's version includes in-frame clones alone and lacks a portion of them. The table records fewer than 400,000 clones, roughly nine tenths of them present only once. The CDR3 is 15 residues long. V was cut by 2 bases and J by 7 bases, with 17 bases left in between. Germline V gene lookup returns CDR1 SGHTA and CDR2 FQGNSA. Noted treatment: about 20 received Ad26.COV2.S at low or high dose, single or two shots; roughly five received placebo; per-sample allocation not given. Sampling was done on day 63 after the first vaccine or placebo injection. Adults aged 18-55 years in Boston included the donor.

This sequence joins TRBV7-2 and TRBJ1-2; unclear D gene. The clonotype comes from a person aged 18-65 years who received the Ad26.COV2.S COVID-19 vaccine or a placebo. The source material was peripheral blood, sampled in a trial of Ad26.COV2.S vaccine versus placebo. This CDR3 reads CASSLPPSTTTGYTF. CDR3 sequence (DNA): TGTGCCAGCAGCTTACCTCCATCGACAACAACTGGCTACACCTTC.